This T cell receptor beta chain emerged from a study of T cells in Graves' hyperthyroidism and ophthalmopathy. The study defined stable Graves' hyperthyroidism as no ophthalmopathy progression within 18 months. Hyperthyroidism had been newly diagnosed in patients aged 18 to 65, and its duration was under 2 months. Diagnoses were made from clinical symptoms, serum measures (thyroxine and TRAb), thyroid ultrasound and orbital computed tomography. Findings and limits, study-wide: Most expanded thyroid clonotypes above 0.001 also appeared in blood.

Amplified TCR beta CDR3 regions derived from RNA transcripts. First-round RT-PCR with HTBI primers amplified the TCR CDR3 region. TCRdb ran MiXCR on the multiplex PCR reads and lists one entry per CDR3 protein. The sample carries 300,000 to 400,000 distinct CDR3 sequences, about 12% recorded once. In this sample, this clonotype turned up many times. Antigen specificity is unknown. Sequencing input: blood. The receptor was isolated from a woman younger than 35 with Graves' hyperthyroidism.

The CDR3 sequence: CASRLPRDRAQYNEQFF. The CDR3 DNA follows: TGTGCCAGCAGACTCCCCCGGGACAGAGCCCAGTACAATGAGCAGTTCTTC. The chain combines TRBV2 with TRBJ2-1, with 7 bases identical to TRBD1. There are 17 residues in the CDR3. Unmatched junction bases numbered 15, after V lost 6 bases and J lost 4 bases. Germline assignment: CDR1 SNHLY and CDR2 FYNNEI.